The 17 T cell receptor beta chains given below trace back to one sample, sequenced in a study of blood T cell repertoires in COVID-19. TCRdb's copy holds only in-frame clones and misses some; the assay was immunoSEQ multiplex PCR. The sample consists of some 33,000 clones, 75% to 90% of them appearing once. Sequencing was done on a sample of peripheral blood. The origin of the receptors is a human donor in a cohort sampled during active COVID-19.

The table lists this clone with a count of one. The chain combines TRBV9 with TRBJ2-4; TRBD2 aligns across 7 bases. This CDR3 region has 16 residues. Per germline, CDR1 SGDLS and CDR2 YYNGEE. V was pared by 3 bases and J by 7 bases, with 13 bases of the junction left unmatched. The CDR3 spells CASSERDSPPRNIQYF. As DNA, the CDR3 is TGTGCCAGCAGCGAGCGGGACTCACCCCCCAGGAACATTCAGTACTTC.

This sequence joins TRBV18 and TRBJ2-4; D uncertain. In germline, CDR1 is KGHSH, CDR2 LQKENI. Trimming cost V 1 base and J 2 bases, with 12 bases left between them. The CDR3 extends over 16 amino acids. Written as DNA, the CDR3 is TGTGCCAGCTCACCACGCCGTCCCGCGCCCAAAAACATTCAGTACTTC. It is translated as CASSPRRPAPKNIQYF.

The chain recombines TRBV28 with TRBJ1-2, with a weak D call TRBD1 (5 bases). From germline, CDR1 is MDHEN and CDR2 SYDVKM. This CDR3 has 19 residues. V lost 4 bases, J lost 3 bases, and 27 bases lay in between. As DNA, the CDR3 is TGTGCCAGCAGTTCACCCCGCCCCCAGAAAGGGGCCTGGGACTATGGCTACACCTTC. Its translation is CASSSPRPQKGAWDYGYTF.

This sequence joins TRBV28 and TRBJ2-1; tentatively, D is TRBD2 (5 bases). V shed 2 bases and J shed 10 bases, with 18 bases lying between them. Germline V gene lookup returns CDR1 MDHEN and CDR2 SYDVKM. There are 15 residues in the CDR3. CDR3 nucleotide sequence: TGTGCCAGCAGTTTAGGGGTCCTCCCGGGGTTAGAGCAGTTCTTC. Protein: CASSLGVLPGLEQFF.

V and J are TRBV20-1 and TRBJ1-5; tentative D call: TRBD1 (6 bases). The germline V gene has CDR1 DFQATT and CDR2 SNEGSKA (reference sequence). The V end lost 3 bases, the J end lost 4 bases, and 16 bases lay between the germline ends. This CDR3 is 15 amino acids long. The CDR3 region is CSASFPGAENQPQHF. CDR3 bases: TGCAGTGCTAGTTTCCCAGGGGCAGAAAATCAGCCCCAGCATTTT.

The chain is built from TRBV27 and TRBJ1-6; D is unresolved. Germline V CDR1 and CDR2: MNHEY, SMNVEV (reference sequence). The CDR3 contains 15 residues. The V gene lost 3 bases and the J gene lost 7 bases, with 13 bases spanning the gap. In nucleotides, the CDR3 is TGTGCCAGCAGTTTTTCGCAGGCATTAAATTCACCCCTCCACTTT. Translation: CASSFSQALNSPLHF.

The gene calls are TRBV4-1 and TRBJ2-5, with TRBD2 as a possible D gene (5 bases). The CDR3 covers 15 residues. Germline V gene data show CDR1 as MGHRA and CDR2 as YSYEKL. Between the trimmed V and J ends, which lost 0 bases and 3 bases, there was a span of 11 bases. This CDR3 is CASSQDPSGEETQYF. The CDR3 DNA sequence: TGCGCCAGCAGCCAAGATCCCAGCGGAGAAGAGACCCAGTACTTC.

This clone is a singleton in its sample. The V gene is TRBV21-1, the J gene TRBJ1-2; the DNA was not used to check the table's D call, TRBD1. TRBV21-1 is labeled a pseudogene. This CDR3 is 15 amino acids long. The CDR3 DNA sequence: TGTGCCAGCAGCAGTGGCAGGCGAATCAACTATGGCTACACCTTC. It codes for CASSSGRRINYGYTF.

The genes are TRBV30 and TRBJ1-5; TRBD1 is a possible D gene (5 bases). Germline lookup yields CDR1 GTSNPN and CDR2 SVGIG (reference sequence). The CDR3 has 13 amino acids. V was clipped by 5 bases and J by 5 bases, with 13 bases between them. The CDR3 here is CAWRAGRDQPQHF. The CDR3 DNA follows: TGTGCCTGGCGGGCGGGGCGCGATCAGCCCCAGCATTTT. The full variable domain, its missing parts supplied by reference TRBV30 and TRBJ1-5, is SQTIHQWPATLVQPVGSPLSLECTVEGTSNPNLYWYRQAAGRGLQLLFYSVGIGQISSEVPQNLSASRPQDRQFILSSKKLLLSDSGFYLCAWRAGRDQPQHFGDGTRLSIL.

The DNA of the CDR3 is TGTGCCAGCAGTCCAGGGAGGGATTGGAACTATGGCTACACCTTC. This gives the protein CASSPGRDWNYGYTF. The rearrangement links TRBV6-4 to TRBJ1-2; D may be TRBD1 (5 bases). The V and J ends lost 5 bases and 2 bases respectively, with 15 bases between them. Per the germline V gene, CDR1 is MRHNA and CDR2 is SNTAGT. The CDR3 totals 15 residues.

This clone was detected a few times. This chain joins TRBV2 and TRBJ2-2; 13 bases agree with TRBD2. Germline-derived CDR1 and CDR2 are SNHLY and FYNNEI. Trimming at V came to 7 bases and at J to 5 bases, leaving 1 base not matched to a gene. This CDR3 is built from 14 residues. The CDR3 spells CASKGLAGTGELFF. In DNA form, the CDR3 reads TGTGCCAGCAAGGGACTAGCGGGGACCGGGGAGCTGTTTTTT. Supplemented by reference TRBV2 and TRBJ2-2, the full variable domain reads EPEVTQTPSHQVTQMGQEVILRCVPISNHLYFYWYRQILGQKVEFLVSFYNNEISEKSEIFDDQFSVERPDGSNFTLKIRSTKLEDSAMYFCASKGLAGTGELFFGEGSRLTVL.

The chain carries TRBV14 and TRBJ1-3, with a tentative D call TRBD1 (5 bases). The CDR3 has 14 amino acids. V shed 4 bases and J shed 3 bases, with 10 bases lying between them. The germline CDR1 and CDR2 sequences are SGHDN and FVKESK. The CDR3 sequence is CASSRVGDGNTIYF. The CDR3 nucleotides read TGTGCCAGCAGCCGGGTAGGGGATGGAAACACCATATATTTT.

The chain recombines TRBV6-2 or TRBV6-3 with TRBJ2-3; 12 bases agree with TRBD2. Germline V CDR1 and CDR2: MNHEY, SVGEGT. The CDR3 is made up of 16 amino acids. The V and J ends lost 2 bases and 4 bases, in that order; junction bases with no gene match: 4. The CDR3 is CASSYGGLAGPDTQYF. CDR3 DNA: TGTGCCAGCAGTTACGGTGGACTAGCGGGACCAGATACGCAGTATTTT.

This chain links TRBV7-8 with TRBJ2-5; 9 bases agree with TRBD1. J gave up 2 bases and V 5 bases, and 6 bases lay outside the gene matches. CDR1 is SGHVS and CDR2 is FQNEAQ in the germline V gene. The CDR3 is 15 residues long. As DNA, the CDR3 is TGTGCCAGCAGCCAGCAGGGGACAGGGCAAGAGACCCAGTACTTC. Protein product: CASSQQGTGQETQYF. The full variable domain, with the rest looked up from reference TRBV7-8 and TRBJ2-5, is GAGVSQSPRYKVAKRGQDVALRCDPISGHVSLFWYQQALGQGPEFLTYFQNEAQLDKSGLPSDRFFAERPEGSVSTLKIQRTQQEDSAVYLCASSQQGTGQETQYFGPGTRLLVL.

The chain employs TRBV4-1 and TRBJ2-7; 12 bases fit TRBD2. Per germline, CDR1 MGHRA and CDR2 YSYEKL. The CDR3 has 16 amino acids. V shed 6 bases and J 4 bases; nucleotides not matched to a gene: 10. The CDR3 here is CASSPRLAGVGYEQYF. The CDR3 DNA follows: TGCGCCAGCAGTCCGAGACTAGCGGGAGTGGGGTACGAGCAGTACTTC.

This chain joins TRBV29-1 and TRBJ2-5; 8 bases line up with TRBD1. CDR3 length equals 12 residues. V lost 4 bases to trimming and J lost 4 bases; unmatched junction nucleotides: 2. CDR1 and CDR2 from the germline V gene are SQVTM and ANQGSEA. CDR3 sequence reads: CSVGTGRETQYF. CDR3 sequence (DNA): TGCAGCGTTGGGACAGGGCGAGAGACCCAGTACTTC.

The genes are TRBV3-1 (or the pseudogene TRBV3-2) and TRBJ2-2; 7 bases map to TRBD2. The germline V gene has CDR1 LGHDT and CDR2 YNNKEL (reference sequence). The CDR3 extends over 16 amino acids. V shed 3 bases and J 1 base; nucleotides not matched to a gene: 5. This CDR3 is CASSQELAVNTGELFF. CDR3 coding DNA: TGTGCCAGCAGCCAGGAGCTAGCGGTGAACACCGGGGAGCTGTTTTTT.